This entry lists 19 T cell receptor beta chains sequenced from one sample in a study of cytomegalovirus exposure and HLA in healthy donors. Vbeta (60) and Jbeta (13) primers were used in the PCR. Generated by immunoSEQ multiplex PCR, the TCRdb table keeps only in-frame clones and is missing some. The table lists about 160,000 clones, 65% to 85% of them singletons. Sample: PBMCs. The receptors here all came from a woman younger than 35 in good health and CMV-seronegative.

This clone was recorded only once. V usage is TRBV2 and J usage is TRBJ1-1; TRBD1 matches at 7 bases. CDR1 and CDR2 (germline): SNHLY, FYNNEI. The CDR3 runs 15 residues. The junction had 10 bases not matched to a gene; V was cut back by 6 bases and J by 3 bases. The CDR3, as DNA: TGTGCCAGCAGAGCACGACAGGGCGCTTACACTGAAGCTTTCTTT. Translating gives CASRARQGAYTEAFF.

The rearrangement uses TRBV29-1 and TRBJ1-1, with no clear D. The germline gives CDR1 SQVTM, CDR2 ANQGSEA. The CDR3 spans 13 residues. Trimming left V 4 bases short and J 0 bases short, with 9 bases between. CDR3 sequence: CSVAPFMNTEAFF. CDR3 nucleotides: TGCAGCGTTGCCCCTTTTATGAACACTGAAGCTTTCTTT.

The chain links TRBV6-5 to TRBJ1-3; D is uncertain. CDR1 and CDR2 (germline): MNHEY, SVGAGI. CDR3 length: 15 amino acids. V gave up 0 bases and J gave up 0 bases, with 6 bases separating them. The CDR3 DNA sequence: TGTGCCAGCAGTTACTCGGTGAGCTCTGGAAACACCATATATTTT. Amino acid sequence: CASSYSVSSGNTIYF.

The gene calls are TRBV6-1 and TRBJ1-5, with a possible D match to TRBD1 (5 bases). Germline values: CDR1 MNHNS, CDR2 SASEGT. The CDR3 has 14 residues. V was shortened by 4 bases and J by 0 bases, with 7 bases between the two germline ends. Here the CDR3 DNA reads TGTGCCAGCAGTGGACAGTATAGCAATCAGCCCCAGCATTTT. Translation gives CASSGQYSNQPQHF.

V gene TRBV5-8 combines with J gene TRBJ2-7; 7 positions agree with TRBD2. The CDR3 runs to 14 residues. V shed 0 bases, J shed 9 bases, and the junction held 9 bases outside the gene matches. Germline assignment: CDR1 SGHTS and CDR2 YDEGEE. CDR3 DNA: TGTGCCAGCAGCTTGGCCCTGTTAGGCGGGGGGCAGTACTTC. Translation gives CASSLALLGGGQYF.

As concerns this clone: The junction shows a germline mismatch at one end, possibly a read error. This chain connects TRBV9 to TRBJ2-7; TRBD1 matches 9 bases. Germline V gives CDR1 SGDLS, CDR2 YYNGEE. The CDR3 runs to 16 residues. In DNA, the CDR3 is TGTGCCAGCAGCGCCCGGGACAGGGTTCTCTCCCACGAGCAGTACTTC. Protein product: CASSARDRVLSHEQYF.

V usage is TRBV5-1 and J usage is TRBJ1-2, with D perhaps TRBD1 (5 bases). The CDR3 runs 15 residues. Germline CDR1 is SGHRS and CDR2 is YFSETQ. Deletions cut 1 base from V and 2 bases from J, with 12 bases between. CDR3 region: CASSLTGPSNYGYTF. The CDR3 region has the DNA TGCGCCAGCAGCTTGACAGGCCCCTCGAACTATGGCTACACCTTC. Supplemented by reference TRBV5-1 and TRBJ1-2, the full variable domain reads KAGVTQTPRYLIKTRGQQVTLSCSPISGHRSVSWYQQTPGQGLQFLFEYFSETQRNKGNFPGRFSGRQFSNSRSEMNVSTLELGDSALYLCASSLTGPSNYGYTFGSGTRLTVV.

This rearrangement joins TRBV29-1 to TRBJ2-5, with 9 bases aligning to TRBD1. The J call may be faulty, since TRBJ2-7 better matches the DNA end. Germline V CDR1 and CDR2: SQVTM, ANQGSEA. The CDR3 totals 15 residues. CDR3 in amino acids: CSVVSGGDRDYEQYF. In nucleotides, the CDR3 is TGCAGCGTCGTAAGTGGCGGGGACAGGGACTACGAGCAGTACTTC.

The J gene is TRBJ2-4, the V gene TRBV2, with D perhaps matching TRBD1 (6 bases). The CDR3 has 12 residues. V was trimmed by 6 bases and J by 9 bases, leaving 12 bases between them. Looked up from germline, CDR1 is SNHLY and CDR2 is FYNNEI. The chain's CDR3 is CASRSQGTIQYF. The CDR3 region has the DNA TGTGCCAGCAGATCACAGGGTACCATTCAGTACTTC.

Only a few counts were recorded for this clone. J is TRBJ1-1 and V is TRBV29-1; 10 nucleotides match TRBD1. Trimming cost V 3 bases and J 10 bases; bases outside gene matches: 2. CDR3 size: 11 residues. The V gene's germline CDR1 is SQVTM and CDR2 ANQGSEA. CDR3 nucleotide sequence: TGCAGCGTTGATGGGACAGGGGTAGCTTTCTTT. It yields the protein CSVDGTGVAFF.

This chain links TRBV2 with TRBJ2-4; 10 bases are a match to TRBD2. Germline CDR1 reads SNHLY; CDR2 reads FYNNEI. Trimming took 6 bases from V and 0 from J; bases not matched to a gene: 11. The CDR3 covers 18 residues. CDR3 bases: TGTGCCAGCAGGTCTCTAGCGGGGGATTCTCTAGCCAAAAACATTCAGTACTTC. It yields the protein CASRSLAGDSLAKNIQYF.

The rearrangement links TRBV6-5 to TRBJ1-4; TRBD1 might be the D (6 bases). There are 15 residues in the CDR3. Looked up from germline, CDR1 is MNHEY and CDR2 is SVGAGI. Trimming cost V 2 bases and J 14 bases, with 21 bases left between them. As DNA, the CDR3 is TGTGCCAGCAGTTACGTTGGGGGCCTGCGTGGACCCCTGTTTTTT. It specifies CASSYVGGLRGPLFF.

The chain links TRBV6-1 to TRBJ1-5, with a possible D match to TRBD1 (5 bases). Germline V lookup: CDR1 MNHNS, CDR2 SASEGT. V was shortened by 4 bases and J by 9 bases, with 7 bases between the two germline ends. This CDR3 contains 11 residues. CDR3: CASSGRGPQHF. CDR3 coding DNA: TGTGCCAGCAGTGGGAGGGGGCCCCAGCATTTT.

V usage is TRBV5-1 and J usage is TRBJ1-1; no reliable D call. The V end lost 0 bases, the J end lost 4 bases, and 13 bases lay between the germline ends. In germline, CDR1 is SGHRS, CDR2 YFSETQ. This CDR3 contains 15 residues. The CDR3 DNA reads as TGCGCCAGCAGCTTGGCCCAGACCCGCGGCACTGAAGCTTTCTTT. Translating it yields CASSLAQTRGTEAFF.

The CDR3 sequence: CAWSMGVNSNQPQHF. In DNA, the CDR3 is TGTGCCTGGAGTATGGGAGTTAATAGCAATCAGCCCCAGCATTTT. This rearrangement joins TRBV30 to TRBJ1-5; D remains unclear. CDR1 is GTSNPN, CDR2 SVGIG, per germline (reference sequence). The CDR3 length is 15 residues. The V gene lost 2 bases and the J gene lost 0 bases, with 11 bases spanning the gap.

The genes are TRBV13 and TRBJ2-2; D ambiguous. Trimming pared 0 bases from V and 6 bases from J, leaving 8 bases between. The CDR3 sequence is 14 residues long. From germline, CDR1 is PRHDT and CDR2 FYEKMQ (reference sequence). The CDR3 loop is CASSLGLRAGELFF. For the CDR3, the DNA is TGTGCCAGCAGCTTAGGATTACGGGCCGGGGAGCTGTTTTTT.

The chain couples TRBV15 to TRBJ2-5, with 7 bases identical to TRBD2. The junction had 11 bases not matched to a gene; V was cut back by 8 bases and J by 5 bases. CDR1 and CDR2 from the germline V gene are LNHNV and YYDKDF (reference sequence). The CDR3 consists of 14 residues. The CDR3 DNA reads TGTGCCACCCTCCGTGGGGGGGTTACGGAGACCCAGTACTTC. Residues: CATLRGGVTETQYF.

In DNA form, the CDR3 reads TGCGCCAGCAGCCTCTGGACTGAGTATGGCTACACCTTC. Translation gives CASSLWTEYGYTF. This chain joins TRBV5-1 and TRBJ1-2; no clear D gene. This CDR3 comprises 13 residues. The germline V gene encodes CDR1 SGHRS and CDR2 YFSETQ. Trimming left V 4 bases short and J 5 bases short, with 12 bases between.

V and J are TRBV5-8 and TRBJ1-4, with TRBD1 identical over 7 bases. Germline CDR1 SGHTS, CDR2 YDEGEE. The ends lost 3 bases at V and 10 bases at J; junction bases unmatched: 9. The CDR3 consists of 14 residues. CDR3 sequence (DNA): TGTGCCAGCAGCTCAAGGCAGGGGGTAGGAAAACTGTTTTTT. Its protein is CASSSRQGVGKLFF.